The rows below give T cell receptor beta chains drawn from one sample of a study of shared clonotypes between healthy human individuals. The repertoire was sequenced with immunoSEQ multiplex PCR; TCRdb's copy has only in-frame clones and lacks some. The repertoire includes some 2,100,000 clones, approximately 94% of them detected once, and around 0.13% sits in the top ten. The sample was naive CD4+ T cells sorted from blood. Receptors originate from a man aged 18 to 29 in good health. Both conserved end residues are part of each CDR3. The order of the fields is J gene, V gene, clone size, D gene, CDR3 length, CDR3 protein, CDR3 DNA. The D gene is left open where the match is weak. Clone sizes are given selectively: once, few, many, or a class where the clone is expanded.

J gene: TRBJ2-2
V gene: TRBV5-6
clone size: -
D gene: TRBD1
CDR3 length: 16
CDR3 protein: CASSFLRQGVGGELFF
CDR3 DNA: TGTGCCAGCAGCTTTCTCCGACAGGGAGTGGGCGGGGAGCTGTTTTTT

J gene: TRBJ1-2
V gene: TRBV15
clone size: -
D gene: TRBD1
CDR3 length: 15
CDR3 protein: CATSREGQGNYGYTF
CDR3 DNA: TGTGCCACCAGCAGAGAGGGACAGGGGAACTATGGCTACACCTTC

J gene: TRBJ1-4
V gene: TRBV5-5
clone size: -
D gene: -
CDR3 length: 17
CDR3 protein: CASTRSQDQLGNEKLFF
CDR3 DNA: TGTGCCAGCACCCGATCGCAGGATCAACTGGGTAATGAAAAACTGTTTTTT

J gene: TRBJ1-1
V gene: TRBV6-1
clone size: few
D gene: -
CDR3 length: 10
CDR3 protein: CASSEHGAFF
CDR3 DNA: TGTGCCAGCAGTGAACATGGAGCTTTCTTT

J gene: TRBJ2-5
V gene: TRBV29-1
clone size: -
D gene: -
CDR3 length: 10
CDR3 protein: CSSVLETQYF
CDR3 DNA: TGCAGCTCCGTCTTGGAGACCCAGTACTTC

J gene: TRBJ2-1
V gene: TRBV6-5
clone size: -
D gene: -
CDR3 length: 14
CDR3 protein: CASARGRGGNEQFF
CDR3 DNA: TGTGCCAGCGCCCGGGGGCGTGGGGGCAATGAGCAGTTCTTC

J gene: TRBJ1-1
V gene: TRBV5-1
clone size: -
D gene: -
CDR3 length: 15
CDR3 protein: CASSPGGGVNTEAFF
CDR3 DNA: TGCGCCAGCAGCCCCGGGGGGGGCGTGAACACTGAAGCTTTCTTT

J gene: TRBJ1-6
V gene: TRBV5-1
clone size: -
D gene: -
CDR3 length: 14
CDR3 protein: CASSLAPSDSPLHF
CDR3 DNA: TGCGCCAGCAGCTTGGCCCCATCGGATTCACCCCTCCACTTT

J gene: TRBJ1-6
V gene: TRBV19
clone size: -
D gene: -
CDR3 length: 13
CDR3 protein: CASMDGGNSPLHF
CDR3 DNA: TGTGCCAGTATGGATGGGGGAAATTCACCCCTCCACTTT

J gene: TRBJ2-7
V gene: TRBV2
clone size: -
D gene: -
CDR3 length: 12
CDR3 protein: CASRETSYEQYF
CDR3 DNA: TGTGCCAGCAGGGAGACCTCCTACGAGCAGTACTTC

J gene: TRBJ2-7
V gene: TRBV9
clone size: -
D gene: -
CDR3 length: 15
CDR3 protein: CASSPPRDWDYEQYF
CDR3 DNA: TGTGCCAGCAGCCCCCCCCGAGACTGGGACTACGAGCAGTACTTC

J gene: TRBJ2-1
V gene: TRBV5-1
clone size: -
D gene: -
CDR3 length: 15
CDR3 protein: CASSPDSPRHNEQFF
CDR3 DNA: TGCGCCAGCAGCCCGGACAGCCCCCGGCACAATGAGCAGTTCTTC

J gene: TRBJ2-1
V gene: TRBV19
clone size: -
D gene: TRBD1
CDR3 length: 15
CDR3 protein: CASSPSGQGANEQFF
CDR3 DNA: TGTGCCAGTAGTCCATCGGGACAGGGGGCAAATGAGCAGTTCTTC

J gene: TRBJ1-5
V gene: TRBV28
clone size: -
D gene: -
CDR3 length: 16
CDR3 protein: CASSSGGWGSNQPQHF
CDR3 DNA: TGTGCCAGCAGTTCGGGAGGCTGGGGCAGCAATCAGCCCCAGCATTTT

J gene: TRBJ2-7
V gene: TRBV11-2
clone size: -
D gene: -
CDR3 length: 13
CDR3 protein: CASSLVAAREQYF
CDR3 DNA: TGTGCCAGCAGCTTAGTTGCCGCGAGGGAGCAGTACTTC